The next 17 T cell receptor beta chains were all read from a single sample in a study of GPR56 and killer-like receptors on CD4 memory cells. Sorting by FACS used killer cell lectin-like receptor and GPR56 expression to define five CD4+ populations. After re-calling the reads, TCRdb lists one entry per CDR3 protein, DNA absent. This sample's table has approximately 3,000 distinct CDR3 sequences. Specimen: memory CD4+ T cells from blood. Receptors were obtained from a human donor in good health.

The CDR3 sequence: CASSYSTSGGGYTGELFF. The chain employs TRBV6-2 or TRBV6-3 and TRBJ2-2; TCRdb lists TRBD2, though no DNA is available to test this call. Germline lookup yields CDR1 MNHEY and CDR2 SVGEGT. The CDR3 length is 18 residues.

Frequency places this clonotype as medium-sized (0.01 to 0.1%). The chain is built from TRBV19 and TRBJ1-1. Per the germline V gene, CDR1 is LNHDA and CDR2 is SQIVND (reference sequence). This CDR3 region has 16 residues. This CDR3 is CASSMGPITANTEAFF.

This clonotype ranks as medium-sized in terms of frequency. This chain's CDR3 is CASSLGTSGGYQETQYF. The chain employs TRBV7-2 and TRBJ2-5; the D call of TRBD2 rests on TCRdb alone, since no DNA is present to check it. Germline V gene sequence: CDR1 SGHTA, CDR2 FQGNSA. The CDR3 covers 17 residues.

This chain links TRBV20-1 with TRBJ2-5; TCRdb reports TRBD1, a call that lacks DNA to check it against. Germline V gene sequence: CDR1 DFQATT, CDR2 SNEGSKA (reference sequence). The CDR3 is 14 amino acids. CDR3 sequence reads: CSASTAGAQETQYF.

The chain joins TRBV12-3 or TRBV12-4 to TRBJ2-7; TCRdb calls TRBD1, which cannot be checked without DNA. The CDR3 covers 15 residues. The CDR3 loop reads CASAKPGTGLGEQYF.

Its frequency marks this clonotype as medium-sized. The J gene is TRBJ1-2, the V gene TRBV7-9; absent DNA, TCRdb's TRBD1 call cannot be checked. CDR3 length: 14 residues. Germline V CDR1 and CDR2: SEHNR, FQNEAQ (reference sequence). The CDR3 loop is CASSSDTYSGGYTF.

The chain recombines TRBV12-3 or TRBV12-4 with TRBJ1-5; TCRdb indicates TRBD1, and absent DNA this call remains unverified. This CDR3 comprises 13 residues. The CDR3 sequence: CASSLGGYQPQHF.

J is TRBJ2-5 and V is TRBV6-2 or TRBV6-3; TCRdb's D call, TRBD2, is unchecked because there is no DNA. Looked up from germline, CDR1 is MNHEY and CDR2 is SVGEGT. The CDR3 runs to 16 residues. The CDR3 here is CASSYPMGLATETQYF.

This clonotype is called medium-sized (0.01 to 0.1%) based on its frequency. The chain couples TRBV7-2 to TRBJ2-1. The CDR3 totals 12 residues. Looked up from germline, CDR1 is SGHTA and CDR2 is FQGNSA. CDR3 in amino acids: CASSISLNEQFF.

This rearrangement joins TRBV27 to TRBJ2-7; TCRdb lists TRBD1, though no DNA is available to test this call. Per germline, CDR1 MNHEY and CDR2 SMNVEV (reference sequence). This CDR3 contains 14 residues. CDR3 protein: CASRSSRGGYEQYF.

Measured by frequency, this clonotype is medium-sized (0.01 to 0.1%). The chain couples TRBV6-2 or TRBV6-3 to TRBJ2-3; the TRBD1 assignment by TCRdb is unverifiable without DNA. Germline values: CDR1 MNHEY, CDR2 SVGEGT. CDR3 length: 14 amino acids. Here the CDR3 reads CASRRGASTDTQYF.

The chain combines TRBV7-9 with TRBJ1-1; TCRdb gives TRBD1 as the D gene, but with no DNA this cannot be confirmed. The CDR3 length is 16 residues. Germline lookup yields CDR1 SEHNR and CDR2 FQNEAQ (reference sequence). CDR3 amino acids: CASSPRGAGGNTEAFF.

The chain recombines TRBV11-3 with TRBJ2-3; TCRdb calls TRBD1, which cannot be checked without DNA. Germline CDR1 and CDR2: SGHNT and YENEEA. This CDR3 is 14 amino acids long. The CDR3 spells CASSLLGGSDTQYF.

This clonotype shows up as medium-sized by frequency. The CDR3 is CASSYYRGGYEKLFF. This chain joins TRBV6-5 and TRBJ1-4; the D call from TCRdb, TRBD1, cannot be confirmed without DNA. Germline values: CDR1 MNHEY, CDR2 SVGAGI. The CDR3 has 15 residues.

Frequency places this clonotype as medium-sized. This rearrangement joins TRBV5-4 to TRBJ2-3; there is no DNA to check the TCRdb D call of TRBD2. Germline CDR1 and CDR2: SGHNT and YYREEE (reference sequence). The CDR3 length is 12 residues. The CDR3: CASSETSNTQYF.

This clonotype is deemed medium-sized by its frequency. The V call is TRBV6-2 or TRBV6-3, the J call TRBJ1-1; the TRBD1 assignment by TCRdb is unverifiable without DNA. This CDR3 is 14 amino acids long. In germline, CDR1 is MNHEY, CDR2 SVGEGT. CDR3: CASSYHRPNTEAFF.

The chain carries TRBV7-9 and TRBJ1-1. CDR3 length equals 16 residues. Germline CDR1 reads SEHNR; CDR2 reads FQNEAQ (reference sequence). Here the CDR3 reads CASSLVSGRPDTEAFF.